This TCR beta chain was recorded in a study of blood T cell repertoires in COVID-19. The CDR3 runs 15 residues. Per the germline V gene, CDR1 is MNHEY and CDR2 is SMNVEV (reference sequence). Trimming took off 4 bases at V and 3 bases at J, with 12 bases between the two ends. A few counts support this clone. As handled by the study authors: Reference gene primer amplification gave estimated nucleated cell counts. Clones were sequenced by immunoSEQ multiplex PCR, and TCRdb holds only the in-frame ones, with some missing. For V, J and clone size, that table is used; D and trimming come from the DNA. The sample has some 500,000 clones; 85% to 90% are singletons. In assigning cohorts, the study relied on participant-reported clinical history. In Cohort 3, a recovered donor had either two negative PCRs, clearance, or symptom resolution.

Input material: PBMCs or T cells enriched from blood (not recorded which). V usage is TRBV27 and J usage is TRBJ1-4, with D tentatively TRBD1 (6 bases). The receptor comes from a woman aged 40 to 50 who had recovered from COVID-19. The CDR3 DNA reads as TGTGCCAGCAGTTACCGACAGGCGCCTAATGAAAAACTGTTTTTT. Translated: CASSYRQAPNEKLFF. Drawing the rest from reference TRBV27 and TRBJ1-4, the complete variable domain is EAQVTQNPRYLITVTGKKLTVTCSQNMNHEYMSWYRQDPGLGLRQIYYSMNVEVTDKGDVPEGYKVSRKEKRNFPLILESPSPNQTSLYFCASSYRQAPNEKLFFGSGTQLSVL.